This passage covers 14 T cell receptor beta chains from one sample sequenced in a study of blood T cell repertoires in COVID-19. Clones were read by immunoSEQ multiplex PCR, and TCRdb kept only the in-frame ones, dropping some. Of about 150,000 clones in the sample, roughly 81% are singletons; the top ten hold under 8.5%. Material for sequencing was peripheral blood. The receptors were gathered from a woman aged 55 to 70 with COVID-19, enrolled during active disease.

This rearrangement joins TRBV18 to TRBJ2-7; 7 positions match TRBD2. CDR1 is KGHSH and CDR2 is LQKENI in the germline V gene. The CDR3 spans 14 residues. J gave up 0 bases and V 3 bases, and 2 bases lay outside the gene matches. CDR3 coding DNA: TGTGCCAGCTCACCCGGGACTACCTCCTACGAGCAGTACTTC. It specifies CASSPGTTSYEQYF.

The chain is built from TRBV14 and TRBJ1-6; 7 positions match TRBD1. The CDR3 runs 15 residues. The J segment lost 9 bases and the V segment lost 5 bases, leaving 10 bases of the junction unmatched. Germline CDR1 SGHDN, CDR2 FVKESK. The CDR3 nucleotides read TGTGCCAGCAGCTTCAGACAGGGACCTCGTTCACCCCTCCACTTT. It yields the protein CASSFRQGPRSPLHF.

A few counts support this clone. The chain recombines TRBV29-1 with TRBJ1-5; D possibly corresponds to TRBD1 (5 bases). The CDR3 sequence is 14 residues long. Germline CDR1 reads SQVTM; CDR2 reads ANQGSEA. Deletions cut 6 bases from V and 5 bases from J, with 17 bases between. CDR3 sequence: CSVSWGIADQPQHF. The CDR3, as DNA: TGCAGCGTCTCTTGGGGGATAGCGGATCAGCCCCAGCATTTT.

The CDR3 DNA reads TGCGCCAGCAGCTTGAAAGACACCATATTAGGAACCCAGTACTTC. Amino acids: CASSLKDTILGTQYF. The J gene is TRBJ2-5, the V gene TRBV5-1; D is uncertain. From germline, CDR1 is SGHRS and CDR2 YFSETQ. The CDR3 runs to 15 residues. V was pared by 1 base and J by 8 bases, with 18 bases between.

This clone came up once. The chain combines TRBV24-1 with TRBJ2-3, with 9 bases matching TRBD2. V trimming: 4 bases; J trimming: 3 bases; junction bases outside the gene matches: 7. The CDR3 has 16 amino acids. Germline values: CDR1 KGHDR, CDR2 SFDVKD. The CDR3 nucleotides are TGTGCCACCAGTGACCCGGGGAGCGGGAGGACAGATACGCAGTATTTT. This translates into CATSDPGSGRTDTQYF.

The CDR3 DNA sequence: TGTGCCAGCTCACAGGGGACTCCGAGGAGGAACACTGAAGCTTTCTTT. Its translation is CASSQGTPRRNTEAFF. This sequence joins TRBV18 and TRBJ1-1, with D maybe TRBD1 (5 bases). The ends were cut back, 4 bases at V and 1 base at J, with 16 bases in the middle. This CDR3 region has 16 residues. Per germline, CDR1 KGHSH and CDR2 LQKENI.

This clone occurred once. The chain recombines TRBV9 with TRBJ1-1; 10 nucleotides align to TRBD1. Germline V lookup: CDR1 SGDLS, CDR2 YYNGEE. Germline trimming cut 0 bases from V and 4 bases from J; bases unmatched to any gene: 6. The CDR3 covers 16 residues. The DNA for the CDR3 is TGTGCCAGCAGCGTAGGACAGGGGGCAGGAGGCACTGAAGCTTTCTTT. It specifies CASSVGQGAGGTEAFF.

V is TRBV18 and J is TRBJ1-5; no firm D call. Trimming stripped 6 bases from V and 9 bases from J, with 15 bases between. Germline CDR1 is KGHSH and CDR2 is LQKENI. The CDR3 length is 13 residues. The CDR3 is CASSPKGDLPQHF. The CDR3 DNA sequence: TGTGCCAGCTCCCCCAAGGGAGATTTGCCCCAGCATTTT.

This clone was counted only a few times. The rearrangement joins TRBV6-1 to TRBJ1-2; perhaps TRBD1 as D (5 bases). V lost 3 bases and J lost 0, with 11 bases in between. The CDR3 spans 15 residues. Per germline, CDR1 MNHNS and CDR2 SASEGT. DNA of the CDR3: TGTGCCAGCAGTGAGCGACAGCCCTCTAACTATGGCTACACCTTC. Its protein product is CASSERQPSNYGYTF.

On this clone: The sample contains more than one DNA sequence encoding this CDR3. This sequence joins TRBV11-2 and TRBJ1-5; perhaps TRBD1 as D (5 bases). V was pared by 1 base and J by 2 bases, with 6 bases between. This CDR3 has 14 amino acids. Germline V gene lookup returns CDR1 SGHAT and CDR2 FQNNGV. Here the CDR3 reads CASSLAGGNQPQHF. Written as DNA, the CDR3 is TGTGCCAGCAGCTTAGCGGGGGGCAATCAGCCCCAGCATTTT.

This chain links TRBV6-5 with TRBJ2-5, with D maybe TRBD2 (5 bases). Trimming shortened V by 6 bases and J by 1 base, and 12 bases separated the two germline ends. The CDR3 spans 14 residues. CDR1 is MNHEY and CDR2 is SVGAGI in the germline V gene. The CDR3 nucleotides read TGTGCCAGCAGGAATGGACGGGGCCAAGAGACCCAGTACTTC. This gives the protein CASRNGRGQETQYF.

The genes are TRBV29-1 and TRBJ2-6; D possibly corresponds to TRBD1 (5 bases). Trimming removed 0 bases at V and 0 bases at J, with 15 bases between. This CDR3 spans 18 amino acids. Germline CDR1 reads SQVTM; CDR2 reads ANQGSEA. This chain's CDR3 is CSVEDPPARDSGANVLTF. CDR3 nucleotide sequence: TGCAGCGTTGAAGACCCGCCCGCCAGGGACTCTGGGGCCAACGTCCTGACTTTC.

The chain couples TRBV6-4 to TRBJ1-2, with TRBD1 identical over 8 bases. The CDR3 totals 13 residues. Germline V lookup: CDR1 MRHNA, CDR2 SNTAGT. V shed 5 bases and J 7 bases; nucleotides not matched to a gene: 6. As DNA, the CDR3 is TGTGCCAGCAGTCGGACAGGGCGGCTTGGCTACACCTTC. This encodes CASSRTGRLGYTF.

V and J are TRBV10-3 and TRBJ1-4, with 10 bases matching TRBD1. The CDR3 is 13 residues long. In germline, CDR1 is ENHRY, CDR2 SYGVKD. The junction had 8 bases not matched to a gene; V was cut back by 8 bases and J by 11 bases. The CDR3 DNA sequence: TGTGCCATCCGGGACAGGGGAATGCGGAAACTGTTTTTT. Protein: CAIRDRGMRKLFF.